The sequence of this T cell receptor (beta chain) was determined in a study of blood T cell repertoires in COVID-19. Study as a whole: Sites in the United States, Italy and Spain provided acute and convalescent COVID-19 samples.

Produced via immunoSEQ multiplex PCR; TCRdb's table is partial and in-frame only. This sample carries 400,000 or so clones, approximately 89% of them seen once, and the ten largest clones take 1.5% to 2%. Trimming stripped 1 base from V and 4 bases from J, with 12 bases between. This CDR3 region has 15 residues. Germline values: CDR1 MNHNS, CDR2 SASEGT. This clonotype was sampled from a man aged 35 to 55 in a cohort exposed to, infected with or recovered from COVID-19 (not recorded which). J is TRBJ2-3 and V is TRBV6-1; a possible D gene is TRBD2 (6 bases). What was sequenced was PBMCs or T cells enriched from blood (not recorded which). The CDR3 is CASSEGISGPDTQYF. The CDR3 nucleotides are TGTGCCAGCAGTGAAGGTATTAGCGGCCCAGATACGCAGTATTTT.